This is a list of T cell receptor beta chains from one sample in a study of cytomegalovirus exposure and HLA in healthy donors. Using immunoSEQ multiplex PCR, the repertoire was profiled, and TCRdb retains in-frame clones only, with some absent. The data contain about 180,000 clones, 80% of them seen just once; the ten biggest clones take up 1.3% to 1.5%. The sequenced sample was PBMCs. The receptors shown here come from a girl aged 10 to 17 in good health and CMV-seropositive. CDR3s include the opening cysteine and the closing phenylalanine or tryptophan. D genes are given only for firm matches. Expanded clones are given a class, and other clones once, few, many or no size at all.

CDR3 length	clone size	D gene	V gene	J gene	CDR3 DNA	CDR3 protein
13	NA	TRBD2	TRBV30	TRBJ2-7	TGTGCCTGGAGTTCGAGCGGGAGTTACGAGCAGTACTTC	CAWSSSGSYEQYF
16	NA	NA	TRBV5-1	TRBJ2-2	TGCGCCAGCAGCTCCCCTGGCAGGGGAAGGACCGGGGAGCTGTTTTTT	CASSSPGRGRTGELFF
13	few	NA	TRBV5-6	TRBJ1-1	TGTGCCAGCAGCTTGCTTATGAACACTGAAGCTTTCTTT	CASSLLMNTEAFF
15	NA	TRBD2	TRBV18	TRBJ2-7	TGTGCCAGCTCACCAGAAACTAGCGGGAGGGGAGAGCAGTACTTC	CASSPETSGRGEQYF
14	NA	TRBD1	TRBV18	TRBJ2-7	TGTGCCAGCTCACAGGACAGGGGAATCTACGAGCAGTACTTC	CASSQDRGIYEQYF
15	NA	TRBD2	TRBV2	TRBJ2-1	TGTGCCAGCGGGGAGAGCGGGACCGTCGGGCATGAGCAGTTCTTC	CASGESGTVGHEQFF
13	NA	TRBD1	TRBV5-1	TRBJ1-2	TGCGCCAGCAGCAGCGACAGGGCTGACGGCTACACCTTC	CASSSDRADGYTF
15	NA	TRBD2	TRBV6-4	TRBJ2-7	TGTGCCAGCAGTGACTCATGGACTAGCCGTGACGAGCAGTACTTC	CASSDSWTSRDEQYF
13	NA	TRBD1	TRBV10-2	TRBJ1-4	TGCGCCAGCGGGACAGGGGGCGATGAAAAACTGTTTTTT	CASGTGGDEKLFF
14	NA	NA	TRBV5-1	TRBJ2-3	TGCGCCAGCAGCCCTGGGCCTTTCGGAGGGACGCAGTATTTT	CASSPGPFGGTQYF
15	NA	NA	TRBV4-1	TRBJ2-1	TGCGCCAGCAGCCAAGATTGGAGCGATTACAATGAGCAGTTCTTC	CASSQDWSDYNEQFF
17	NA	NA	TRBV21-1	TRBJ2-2	TGTGCCAGCAGCAAACCCCGGGAGAGGATGAACACCGGGGAGCTGTTTTTT	CASSKPRERMNTGELFF
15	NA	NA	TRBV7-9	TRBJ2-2	TGTGCCAGCAGTTTCCAGCGGGCCTACACCGGGGAGCTGTTTTTT	CASSFQRAYTGELFF
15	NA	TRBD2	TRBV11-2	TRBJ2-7	TGTGCCAGCAGCGCAGCGGGAGGGCGTTCTTACGAGCAGTACTTC	CASSAAGGRSYEQYF
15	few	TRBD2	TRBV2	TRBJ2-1	TGTGCCAGCAGTCCTACTAGCGGCCCCTACAATGAGCAGTTCTTC	CASSPTSGPYNEQFF
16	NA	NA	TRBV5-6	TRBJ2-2	TGTGCCAGCAGCTTTTGGCCCGGGAGTCCTACCGGGGAGCTGTTTTTT	CASSFWPGSPTGELFF
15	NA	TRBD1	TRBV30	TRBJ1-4	TGTGCCTGGAATGACAGGGCAGGAACTAATGAAAAACTGTTTTTT	CAWNDRAGTNEKLFF
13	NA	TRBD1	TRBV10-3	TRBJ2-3	TGTGCCATCACCGGACAGGGAACAGATACGCAGTATTTT	CAITGQGTDTQYF
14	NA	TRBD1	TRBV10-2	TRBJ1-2	TGCGCCAGCAGTGAGTCGGCACAGGGGGGAAGCTACACCTTC	CASSESAQGGSYTF
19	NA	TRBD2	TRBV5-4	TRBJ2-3	TGTGCCAGCAGCCCTGCGCATAGACTAGCGGGAGGTAGCACAGATACGCAGTATTTT	CASSPAHRLAGGSTDTQYF
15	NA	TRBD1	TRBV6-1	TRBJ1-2	TGTGCCAGCAGGGTTGACAGGGGGCGCCTCTATGGCTACACCTTC	CASRVDRGRLYGYTF
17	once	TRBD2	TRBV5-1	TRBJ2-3	TGCGCCAGCAGCTTGGATCGGCTAGCGGAGCGCACAGATACGCAGTATTTT	CASSLDRLAERTDTQYF
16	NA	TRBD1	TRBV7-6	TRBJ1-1	TGTGCCAGCAGCTTAAGCGGAAGGACAGGGGGAACTGAAGCTTTCTTT	CASSLSGRTGGTEAFF
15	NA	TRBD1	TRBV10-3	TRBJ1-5	TGTGCCATCAGTAAGGACAGGGCGACCAATCAGCCCCAGCATTTT	CAISKDRATNQPQHF
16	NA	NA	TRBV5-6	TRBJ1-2	TGTGCCAGCAGCTTGGTAGGTGACAGGAGCTTCTATGGCTACACCTTC	CASSLVGDRSFYGYTF
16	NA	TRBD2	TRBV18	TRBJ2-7	TGTGCCAGCTCAATTTCTACTAGCGGGAGGATGAACGAGCAGTACTTC	CASSISTSGRMNEQYF
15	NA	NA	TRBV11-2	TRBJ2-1	TGTGCCAGCAGCTTAAACAGGGTCCCTCTCAATGAGCAGTTCTTC	CASSLNRVPLNEQFF
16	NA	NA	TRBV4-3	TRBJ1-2	TGCGCCAGCAGCCAAGATTTCGAGGGCAGCCTCTCTGGCTACACCTTC	CASSQDFEGSLSGYTF